These T cell receptor beta chains were read from a single sample in a study of tumor-infiltrating lymphocytes in primary liver carcinoma. Using its own MiXCR run on the multiplex PCR reads, TCRdb lists one record per CDR3 protein. Of 300,000 to 350,000 distinct CDR3 sequences detected, almost 65% appear once; the ten largest clones hold about 6%. The specimen sequenced was peripheral blood. These receptors were taken from a man aged 40-50 years with primary liver carcinoma and hepatitis B virus infection. Both conserved end residues are part of each CDR3. A D gene is named only where the DNA matches it firmly. Some rows mark clone size as missing; the rest say once, few, many or name a class of expanded clone.

-,-,TRBV11-2,TRBJ2-3,12,CASDLGVDTQYF,TGTGCCAGCGACTTAGGGGTAGATACGCAGTATTTT
TRBD1,many,TRBV11-2,TRBJ2-7,14,CASSLNRGPYEQYF,TGTGCCAGCAGCTTAAACAGGGGCCCCTACGAGCAGTACTTC
TRBD1,-,TRBV10-3,TRBJ2-2,18,CAISELLTGAQNTGELFF,TGTGCCATTAGTGAGCTCCTGACAGGGGCTCAGAACACCGGGGAGCTGTTTTTT
-,-,TRBV7-9,TRBJ1-1,16,CASSLVGEGGSPEAFF,TGTGCCAGCAGCTTAGTGGGAGAGGGGGGGAGCCCTGAAGCTTTCTTT
TRBD1,many,TRBV5-1,TRBJ2-1,14,CASSSGTGQTGQFF,TGCGCCAGCAGCTCCGGGACAGGGCAGACTGGGCAGTTCTTC
TRBD2,-,TRBV10-2,TRBJ2-1,14,CASSANGRFYEQFF,TGCGCCAGCAGTGCCAACGGGAGGTTCTATGAGCAGTTCTTC
TRBD1,-,TRBV6-1,TRBJ2-7,14,CASRIRTGDLEQYF,TGTGCCAGCAGAATTAGGACAGGGGACCTTGAGCAGTACTTC
TRBD1,-,TRBV12-3/TRBV12-4,TRBJ1-2,14,CTSSRDSSYYGYTF,TGTACCAGCAGTCGGGACAGCTCGTACTATGGCTACACCTTC
-,-,TRBV6-2/TRBV6-3,TRBJ2-7,13,CASGWSGTYEQYF,TGTGCCAGCGGTTGGTCGGGCACCTACGAGCAGTACTTC
-,-,TRBV6-5,TRBJ2-3,15,CASSGLASSTDTQYF,TGTGCCAGCAGTGGCTTAGCGTCTAGCACAGATACGCAGTATTTT
-,medium-sized,TRBV11-2,TRBJ1-2,14,CASSLEVRDYGYTF,TGTGCCAGCAGCTTAGAGGTCAGGGACTATGGCTACACCTTC
-,-,TRBV11-2,TRBJ2-7,17,CASSLVKPGPLWYEQYF,TGTGCCAGCAGCTTAGTCAAACCGGGACCCCTGTGGTACGAGCAATACTTC
-,many,TRBV29-1,TRBJ2-7,13,CSVVGTEAYEQYF,TGCAGCGTTGTGGGTACAGAGGCCTACGAGCAGTACTTC
TRBD1,once,TRBV11-2,TRBJ2-7,19,CDSSLIGRNRGASSYEQYF,TGTGACAGCAGCTTAATAGGCAGGAACAGGGGGGCGAGCTCCTACGAGCAGTACTTC
-,few,TRBV10-3,TRBJ1-4,13,CASSVRGNEKLFF,TGTGCCTCCTCGGTTCGAGGGAATGAAAAACTGTTTTTT
-,-,TRBV12-3/TRBV12-4,TRBJ1-2,13,CASSLDTNYVYTF,TGTGCCAGCAGTTTGGACACTAACTATGTCTACACCTTC
-,once,TRBV5-5,TRBJ2-3,12,CASRLDSSTQYF,TGTGCCAGCAGACTGGACTCGAGTACGCAGTATTTT
TRBD2,-,TRBV6-6,TRBJ2-3,16,CAGRKGTSRRTDTQYF,TGTGCAGGCAGGAAAGGGACTAGCAGGAGGACGGATACGCAGTATTTT
-,many,TRBV12-3/TRBV12-4,TRBJ1-2,11,CASSLFGGGTF,-
-,-,TRBV11-2,TRBJ1-3,15,CASSWAGDYGNTIYF,TGTGCCAGCAGCTGGGCAGGGGATTATGGAAACACCATATACTTT
-,-,TRBV11-2,TRBJ1-1,13,CAGSLVLSTEAFF,TGTGCCGGCAGCTTAGTACTGAGCACTGAAGCTTTCTTT
-,-,TRBV11-2,TRBJ2-7,13,CTSSLGSGYEQYF,TGTACCAGCAGCTTAGGCTCTGGCTACGAGCAGTACTTC
-,-,TRBV6-6,TRBJ2-3,14,CASSSSGTPDMQYF,TGTGCCAGCAGTTCCTCCGGGACCCCGGATATGCAGTATTTT
TRBD2,once,TRBV12-3/TRBV12-4,TRBJ2-7,14,CASSWTGGRNEQYF,TGTGCCAGCAGTTGGACGGGAGGCAGGAACGAGCAGTACTTC
-,once,TRBV19,TRBJ1-5,15,CASGGVQLSNQPQHF,TGTGCCAGTGGCGGGGTGCAGCTTAGCAATCAGCCCCAGCATTTT
-,many,TRBV6-1,TRBJ1-5,12,CAGRTGNQPQHF,TGTGCCGGAAGGACGGGCAATCAGCCCCAGCATTTT
-,many,TRBV6-1,TRBJ1-2,13,CASPGPRSYGYTF,TGTGCCAGTCCAGGGCCGCGCAGCTATGGCTACACCTTC
TRBD2,few,TRBV4-2,TRBJ2-3,18,CASSQEGLAGDFPDTQYF,TGTGCCAGCAGCCAAGAGGGACTAGCGGGAGACTTCCCAGATACGCAGTATTTT
-,-,TRBV6-5,TRBJ2-3,14,CASGSAGSADTQYF,TGTGCCAGCGGGTCGGCAGGAAGCGCAGATACGCAGTATTTT
-,-,TRBV11-2,TRBJ2-7,15,CVSSTGTCRTYKQYF,TGTGTCAGCAGCACAGGGACATGCCGAACCTACAAGCAGTACTTC
TRBD2,once,TRBV11-2,TRBJ2-3,16,CASSLLASGVAGTHYF,TGTGCCAGCAGCTTACTGGCTAGCGGAGTGGCAGGTACGCATTATTTT
-,many,TRBV4-2,TRBJ2-5,14,CASSQDLAGETQYF,TGTGCCAGCAGCCAAGATTTGGCAGGAGAGACCCAGTACTTC
-,-,TRBV6-2/TRBV6-3,TRBJ1-1,18,CASGYSIRRTKQNTEAFF,TGTGCCAGCGGTTACTCGATTCGGCGGACGAAACAGAACACTGAAGCTTTCTTT
-,-,TRBV11-3,TRBJ2-1,17,CASSSTRSRDRFNDQFF,TGTGCCAGCAGCTCAACCAGGTCCCGGGATCGTTTCAATGATCAGTTCTTC
TRBD2,-,TRBV28,TRBJ2-1,16,CASSKFLAVSYNEQFF,TGTGCCAGCAGTAAATTTCTAGCGGTCTCCTACAATGAGCAGTTCTTC
-,many,TRBV5-1,TRBJ2-5,13,CASSLIGKETQYF,TGCGCCAGCAGCTTGATAGGGAAAGAGACCCAGTACTTC
-,-,TRBV28,TRBJ2-7,12,CASSFPDYEQYF,TGTGCCAGCAGTTTCCCGGACTACGAGCAGTACTTC
-,many,TRBV5-8,TRBJ2-7,15,CASSLGTGTTYEQYF,TGTGCCAGCAGCTTAGGCACGGGAACAACCTACGAGCAGTACTTC
-,many,TRBV6-1,TRBJ1-1,12,CASSRRNTEAFF,TGTGCCAGCAGCCGGAGGAACACTGAAGCTTTCTTT
-,many,TRBV6-5,TRBJ2-1,14,CASRQLSSYNEQFF,TGTGCCAGCAGACAGCTGAGCTCCTACAATGAGCAGTTCTTC
-,-,TRBV14,TRBJ2-3,12,CASSQDRYTQYF,TGTGCCAGCAGCCAAGACAGGTATACGCAGTATTTT
-,many,TRBV6-2/TRBV6-3,TRBJ2-2,13,CASSYPNTGELFF,TGTGCCAGCAGTTATCCGAACACCGGGGAGCTGTTTTTT
-,many,TRBV12-3/TRBV12-4,TRBJ1-6,14,CASKGQPNNSPLHF,TGTGCCAGCAAAGGGCAGCCAAATAATTCACCCCTCCACTTT
-,once,TRBV7-8,TRBJ2-7,14,CASSLLGQPYEQYF,TGTGCCAGCAGCCTACTCGGACAGCCCTACGAGCAGTACTTC
-,-,TRBV10-3,TRBJ2-1,20,CAISESKTGLPTRDNNEQFF,TGTGCCATCAGTGAGTCGAAGACCGGGCTACCGACGCGGGACAACAATGAGCAGTTCTTC
-,few,TRBV7-8,TRBJ1-6,14,CASSTRDPTGALHF,TGTGCCAGCAGCACGAGGGACCCTACAGGAGCCCTCCACTTT
TRBD1,many,TRBV4-1,TRBJ2-3,15,CASSYRTGDTDTQYF,TGCGCCAGCAGCTATAGGACAGGAGACACAGATACGCAGTATTTT
-,-,TRBV5-1,TRBJ1-1,16,CASSLMARGLDTEALF,TGCGCCAGCAGCTTGATGGCGAGGGGTTTAGACACCGAAGCTCTCTTT
-,-,TRBV28,TRBJ2-6,16,CANSQPSGTGANVLTF,TGTGCCAACAGCCAACCTTCAGGGACGGGGGCCAACGTCCTGACTTTC
-,-,TRBV29-1,TRBJ2-7,14,CSVGKPRATYEQYF,TGCAGCGTTGGTAAGCCGAGAGCGACATACGAGCAGTACTTC
-,-,TRBV4-3,TRBJ2-2,14,CATSQELWGGELFF,TGCGCCACCAGTCAAGAGCTGTGGGGCGGGGAGCTGTTTTTT
-,-,TRBV11-1,TRBJ2-5,17,CANSSHATGLVKETQYF,TGTGCCAACAGCTCGCACGCCACAGGGTTAGTGAAAGAGACCCAGTACTTC
-,many,TRBV6-6,TRBJ2-1,12,CASSSVAIEQFF,TGTGCCAGCAGTTCTGTAGCAATTGAGCAGTTCTTC
TRBD2,medium-sized,TRBV11-3,TRBJ2-5,15,CASSPGLAGRETQYF,TGTGCCAGCAGCCCGGGACTAGCGGGACGAGAGACCCAGTACTTC
-,-,TRBV6-5,TRBJ2-2,14,CVSSPPTNTGELFF,TGTGTCAGCAGCCCTCCTACGAACACCGGGGAGCTGTTTTTT
-,-,TRBV11-2,TRBJ1-5,14,CASSSGGGNQSRHF,TGTGCCAGCAGTTCCGGGGGGGGGAATCAGTCCCGGCATTTT
TRBD1,-,TRBV4-3,TRBJ1-2,18,CASSQDPSGTEGNYGYTF,TGTGCCAGCAGCCAAGATCCCTCCGGGACAGAGGGGAACTATGGCTACACCTTC
TRBD2,many,TRBV6-2/TRBV6-3,TRBJ2-7,14,CASRASGFSYEQYF,TGTGCCAGCAGGGCTAGCGGGTTCTCCTACGAGCAGTACTTC
TRBD1,-,TRBV11-1,TRBJ2-1,15,CVSIRRQGRAHEQFF,TGTGTCAGCATCCGACGACAGGGAAGGGCACACGAGCAGTTCTTC
-,-,TRBV11-2,TRBJ2-3,13,CATTSMRKDTQYF,TGTGCCACGACGAGTATGCGGAAAGATACGCAGTATTTT